One sample yielded the 29 T cell receptor beta chains listed below, sequenced in a study of regulatory T cells in long-lasting Graves disease. The time point is: persistent/refractory GD, antithyroid drugs over 5 years with positive TRAb. PBMC-derived RNA was used for the TCR library. Assembly of TCR beta libraries relied on iRepertoire HTBI primers together with Arm-PCR of CDR3 regions. MiXCR was run by TCRdb on the multiplex PCR reads, yielding one entry per CDR3 protein. The repertoire has around 340,000 distinct CDR3 sequences, roughly a fifth of them found once; the top ten carry 25% to 35%. Source: peripheral blood mononuclear cells (PBMCs), taken when the disease was refractory, from a patient treated with antithyroid drugs. The source of these receptors is a female donor with Graves disease.

In this sample, this clonotype turned up once. V usage is TRBV30 and J usage is TRBJ1-5, with no clear D. CDR3 length equals 16 residues. CDR1 is GTSNPN, CDR2 SVGIG, per germline (reference sequence). With 1 base removed from V and 2 bases from J, the gap between germline ends came to 15 bases. The CDR3 bases are TGTGCCTGGAGTGGTCGGACCAAAGGCGGCAATCAGCCCCAGCATTTT. Translating gives CAWSGRTKGGNQPQHF.

The table lists this clonotype with many counts. V and J are TRBV7-6 and TRBJ2-2; 9 nucleotides align to TRBD1. Germline CDR1 is SGHVS and CDR2 is FNYEAQ. Unmatched junction bases numbered 5, after V lost 5 bases and J lost 1 base. The CDR3 loop spans 16 amino acids. The chain's CDR3 is CASSHWDRVNTGELFF. CDR3 sequence (DNA): TGTGCCAGCAGCCACTGGGACAGGGTGAACACCGGGGAGCTGTTTTTT.

This clonotype has a count of ten or more. V and J are TRBV6-5 and TRBJ2-5; TRBD2 matches at 8 bases. V was clipped by 2 bases and J by 2 bases; unmatched bases: 4. The CDR3 spans 15 residues. Germline V gene data show CDR1 as MNHEY and CDR2 as SVGAGI. DNA of the CDR3: TGTGCCAGCAGTTACGGCGGACTAGCTCAAGAGACCCAGTACTTC. Translating gives CASSYGGLAQETQYF.

This clonotype has only a few counts. The chain links TRBV12-3 or TRBV12-4 to TRBJ2-1; 12 bases are shared with TRBD2. J gave up 8 bases and V 6 bases, and 8 bases lay outside the gene matches. The CDR3 totals 15 residues. The CDR3 nucleotides read TGTGCCAGCAGCTCTCTAGCGGGGGGGCCGTATGAGCAGTTCTTC. Its translation: CASSSLAGGPYEQFF.

This clonotype was counted between two and nine times. The chain couples TRBV6-7 to TRBJ1-5, with 7 nucleotides matching TRBD1. TRBV6-7 belongs to the ORF category, with a function that is uncertain. The J segment lost 4 bases and the V segment lost 4 bases, leaving 10 bases of the junction unmatched. The CDR3 length is 16 residues. In nucleotides, the CDR3 is TGTGCCAGCAGTTTTGAACGAGGGGGCGGGAATCAGCCCCAGCATTTT. It yields the protein CASSFERGGGNQPQHF.

The J gene is TRBJ2-3, the V gene TRBV7-9; TRBD1 matches at 7 bases. V lost 5 bases and J lost 0; bases outside the gene matches: 8. This CDR3 is built from 16 residues. Germline V gives CDR1 SEHNR, CDR2 FQNEAQ (reference sequence). CDR3 residues: CASSTRQGPSTDTQYF. The DNA for the CDR3 is TGTGCCAGCAGCACACGACAGGGTCCAAGCACAGATACGCAGTATTTT. The whole variable domain, remainder taken from reference TRBV7-9 and TRBJ2-3, is DTGVSQNPRHKITKRGQNVTFRCDPISEHNRLYWYRQTLGQGPEFLTYFQNEAQLEKSRLLSDRFSAERPKGSFSTLEIQRTEQGDSAMYLCASSTRQGPSTDTQYFGPGTRLTVL.

In its sample, this clonotype was seen many times. The chain joins TRBV28 to TRBJ2-7, with unresolved D. CDR3 length equals 12 residues. Germline lookup yields CDR1 MDHEN and CDR2 SYDVKM. Between the trimmed V and J ends, which lost 4 bases and 5 bases, there was a span of 9 bases. Here the CDR3 DNA reads TGTGCCAGCAGTTACCCGTGGGACGAGCAGTACTTC. It yields the protein CASSYPWDEQYF.

This clonotype was observed many times. The CDR3 coding sequence is TGTGCCAGCAGCCTAACAGGGGACCAGCCCCAGCATTTT. Translated: CASSLTGDQPQHF. The chain is built from TRBV7-9 and TRBJ1-5; 7 bases match TRBD1. Germline CDR1 is SEHNR and CDR2 is FQNEAQ (reference sequence). The CDR3 covers 13 residues. The trim removed 5 bases at V and 7 bases at J, leaving 5 bases unmatched.

About this clonotype itself: A junction boundary mismatches the germline segment, possibly from a read error. The chain carries TRBV7-9 and TRBJ2-7; D is ambiguous. Germline V lookup: CDR1 SEHNR, CDR2 FQNEAQ (reference sequence). The CDR3 is 15 residues long. The CDR3 region is CASSPARRNSYEQCF. DNA of the CDR3: TGTGCCAGCAGCCCAGCCCGCCGGAATTCCTACGAGCAGTGCTTC.

In its sample, this clonotype was seen many times. The genes are TRBV4-3 and TRBJ1-1, with D hard to call. V dropped 0 bases and J dropped 0 bases, with 5 bases sitting between them. The CDR3 sequence is 14 residues long. Germline-derived CDR1 and CDR2 are LGHNA and YSLEER. This chain's CDR3 is CASSQDTVNTEAFF. DNA for the CDR3: TGCGCCAGCAGCCAAGATACCGTGAACACTGAAGCTTTCTTT.

This clonotype was observed a handful of times. CDR3 protein: CASSPGGPGQGYTF. As DNA, the CDR3 is TGTGCCAGCAGCCCGGGAGGCCCCGGTCAGGGCTACACCTTC. The genes are TRBV7-3 and TRBJ1-2; D remains unclear. V was clipped by 5 bases and J by 8 bases, with 18 bases between them. Germline CDR1 SGHTA, CDR2 FQGTGA. CDR3 length equals 14 residues.

This clonotype has a handful of counts. This chain connects TRBV20-1 to TRBJ1-2, with D unclear. Trimming stripped 6 bases from V and 3 bases from J, with 11 bases between. The CDR3 spans 12 residues. Germline V lookup: CDR1 DFQATT, CDR2 SNEGSKA (reference sequence). The CDR3 bases are TGCAGTGCCTCTTTGAGGGACTATGGCTACACCTTC. Amino acid sequence: CSASLRDYGYTF.

In this sample, this clonotype turned up many times. V usage is TRBV2 and J usage is TRBJ1-1; D may be TRBD1 (5 bases). This CDR3 region has 13 residues. Germline values: CDR1 SNHLY, CDR2 FYNNEI. Trimming left V 6 bases short and J 0 bases short, with 8 bases between. CDR3 DNA sequence: TGTGCCAGCAGCAAGGGGTTGAACACTGAAGCTTTCTTT. As protein: CASSKGLNTEAFF.

The chain carries TRBV9 and TRBJ2-7, with 9 bases aligning to TRBD1. V shed 4 bases, J shed 2 bases, and the junction held 7 bases outside the gene matches. Looked up from germline, CDR1 is SGDLS and CDR2 is YYNGEE. This CDR3 comprises 15 residues. CDR3 bases: TGTGCCAGCAGCCCCCGGGACAGGGTAACCTACGAGCAGTACTTC. It yields the protein CASSPRDRVTYEQYF.

This clonotype was recorded a few times. The chain links TRBV2 to TRBJ2-3; weak D call: TRBD2 (6 bases). CDR1 is SNHLY, CDR2 FYNNEI, per germline. V lost 6 bases and J 5 bases, leaving 21 bases between the germline ends. This CDR3 spans 16 amino acids. The CDR3 nucleotides are TGTGCCAGCAGCCCCGTCGGGGGAGGCGAGGGAGATACGCAGTATTTT. Its protein product is CASSPVGGGEGDTQYF.

In this sample, this clonotype turned up many times. CDR3 sequence (DNA): TGTGCCTACCAAACTAGCGGGGGGTTTTCGTACCAAGAGACCCAGTACTTC. This gives the protein CAYQTSGGFSYQETQYF. The chain has TRBV30 and TRBJ2-5, with TRBD2 matching 12 bases. The germline V gene has CDR1 GTSNPN and CDR2 SVGIG (reference sequence). Losses at the gene ends were 7 bases for V and 0 bases for J; bases not matched to a gene: 12. The CDR3 loop spans 17 amino acids.

The chain has TRBV7-8 and TRBJ2-4; tentatively, D is TRBD1 or TRBD2 (6 bases each). The CDR3 is 16 residues long. Deletions cut 5 bases from V and 0 bases from J, with 14 bases between. Per germline, CDR1 SGHVS and CDR2 FQNEAQ. Here the CDR3 reads CASSPPSGAAKNIQYF. CDR3 bases: TGTGCCAGCAGCCCCCCGTCGGGGGCAGCCAAAAACATTCAGTACTTC.

V and J are TRBV20-1 and TRBJ1-5, with 10 bases matching TRBD1. CDR1 and CDR2 (germline): DFQATT, SNEGSKA (reference sequence). CDR3 size: 13 residues. The V segment lost 3 bases and the J segment 7 bases; nucleotides outside the gene matches: 3. The DNA of the CDR3 is TGCAGTGCTAGGGGGACAGGGGCCCAGCCCCAGCATTTT. This gives the protein CSARGTGAQPQHF.

In its sample, this clonotype was seen a few times. The gene calls are TRBV11-2 and TRBJ2-1; the match to TRBD2 covers 7 bases. CDR1 is SGHAT and CDR2 is FQNNGV in the germline V gene. V lost 0 bases, J lost 3 bases, and 5 bases stayed unmatched. The CDR3 length is 16 residues. Here the CDR3 reads CASSLDGRSDYNEQFF. The CDR3 region has the DNA TGTGCCAGCAGCTTAGACGGGAGGTCCGACTACAATGAGCAGTTCTTC. The full variable domain, with the rest looked up from reference TRBV11-2 and TRBJ2-1, is EAGVAQSPRYKIIEKRQSVAFWCNPISGHATLYWYQQILGQGPKLLIQFQNNGVVDDSQLPKDRFSAERLKGVDSTLKIQPAKLEDSAVYLCASSLDGRSDYNEQFFGPGTRLTVL.

This chain uses TRBV4-2 with TRBJ2-5, with 10 positions matching TRBD2. Germline trimming cut 2 bases from V and 0 bases from J; bases unmatched to any gene: 12. The CDR3 spans 19 residues. Germline V CDR1 and CDR2: LGHNA, YNFKEQ. CDR3 nucleotide sequence: TGTGCCAGCAGCCAAAAAGCCCAAGCTAGCGGGGGTCACCAAGAGACCCAGTACTTC. Amino acids: CASSQKAQASGGHQETQYF.

V gene TRBV14 combines with J gene TRBJ1-6; no clear D gene. This CDR3 region has 15 residues. Germline CDR1 reads SGHDN; CDR2 reads FVKESK. V dropped 2 bases and J dropped 10 bases, with 15 bases sitting between them. The CDR3 region is CASSQSGKVLSPLHF. The DNA of the CDR3 is TGTGCCAGCAGCCAATCCGGGAAGGTTTTATCACCCCTCCACTTT.

For this clonotype: A much larger clone lies a single base off, so this may be a read error. V gene TRBV10-3 combines with J gene TRBJ1-2; D may be TRBD1 (5 bases). CDR3 length: 11 amino acids. Trimming cost V 8 bases and J 13 bases, with 17 bases left between them. Germline CDR1 and CDR2: ENHRY and SYGVKD. The CDR3 region is CAIGAAGRSTF. CDR3 nucleotides: TGTGCCATCGGGGCCGCGGGGCGAAGCACCTTC.

This clonotype has at least ten counts. The chain has TRBV20-1 and TRBJ1-1; D ambiguous. The CDR3 length is 13 residues. CDR1 and CDR2 from the germline V gene are DFQATT and SNEGSKA (reference sequence). Deletions cut 0 bases from V and 0 bases from J, with 5 bases between. Here the CDR3 reads CSARDRMNTEAFF. CDR3 nucleotide sequence: TGCAGTGCTAGAGATAGAATGAACACTGAAGCTTTCTTT.

Concerning this clonotype: One end of the junction does not line up with germline, which may come from a read error. The chain employs TRBV4-1 and TRBJ2-7; TRBD1 or TRBD2 may be the D gene (7 bases each). Germline V gene sequence: CDR1 MGHRA, CDR2 YSYEKL. This CDR3 has 18 amino acids. The DNA of the CDR3 is TGCGCCAGCAGCCAAAGACAGGGTGTCGGGGGGTACCCCTATGAGCAGTACTTC. It specifies CASSQRQGVGGYPYEQYF.

This clonotype was seen more than once but under ten times. The chain couples TRBV28 to TRBJ2-7; 7 bases match TRBD2. V dropped 4 bases and J dropped 4; count of bases not matched to a gene: 10. Germline lookup yields CDR1 MDHEN and CDR2 SYDVKM. The CDR3 length is 15 residues. CDR3 residues: CASSYGGSLGYEQYF. The CDR3 DNA reads as TGTGCCAGCAGTTACGGGGGGTCCCTCGGGTACGAGCAGTACTTC.

The rearrangement links TRBV11-2 to TRBJ2-1; D gene uncertain. The CDR3 has 15 amino acids. V was pared by 5 bases and J by 4 bases, with 15 bases between. Germline loops: CDR1 SGHAT, CDR2 FQNNGV. CDR3 DNA: TGTGCCAGCAGCCTCCGGGTCTCAGATTACAATGAGCAGTTCTTC. Its translation: CASSLRVSDYNEQFF.

In its sample, this clonotype was seen a few times. The chain links TRBV5-1 to TRBJ1-4; the D gene is possibly TRBD1 (6 bases). This CDR3 is built from 14 residues. Germline assignment: CDR1 SGHRS and CDR2 YFSETQ. V lost 4 bases, J lost 2 bases, and 9 bases lay in between. The CDR3 reads CASSRDTTNEKLFF. CDR3 sequence (DNA): TGCGCCAGCAGCCGGGACACTACTAATGAAAAACTGTTTTTT.

This clonotype was recorded at least ten times. The genes are TRBV24-1 and TRBJ2-2; TRBD2 agrees at 11 bases. Trimming cost V 7 bases and J 8 bases; bases outside gene matches: 8. The CDR3 length is 15 residues. The germline CDR1 and CDR2 sequences are KGHDR and SFDVKD. The CDR3 spells CATSVAGGPIGELFF. DNA of the CDR3: TGTGCCACCAGCGTAGCGGGAGGGCCAATAGGGGAGCTGTTTTTT.

The rearrangement joins TRBV6-1 to TRBJ1-5; the D is unclear. Germline-derived CDR1 and CDR2 are MNHNS and SASEGT. The CDR3 is 15 residues long. Trimming left V 7 bases short and J 0 bases short, with 13 bases between. This CDR3 is CASKRAPYSNQPQHF. In DNA, the CDR3 is TGTGCCAGCAAGAGGGCCCCGTATAGCAATCAGCCCCAGCATTTT.